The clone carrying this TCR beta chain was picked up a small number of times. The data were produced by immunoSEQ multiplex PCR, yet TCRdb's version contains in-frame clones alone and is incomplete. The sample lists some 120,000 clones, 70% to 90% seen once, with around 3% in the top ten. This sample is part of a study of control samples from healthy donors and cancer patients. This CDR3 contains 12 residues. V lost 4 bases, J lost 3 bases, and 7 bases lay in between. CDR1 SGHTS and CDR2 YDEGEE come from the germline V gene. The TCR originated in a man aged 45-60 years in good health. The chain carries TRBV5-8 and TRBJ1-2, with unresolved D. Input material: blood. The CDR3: CASSALHYGYTF. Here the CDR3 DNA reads TGTGCCAGCAGCGCTCTCCACTATGGCTACACCTTC.